This T cell receptor (beta chain) was recorded in a study of blood T cell repertoires in COVID-19 (dated by TCRdb to the early 2020s). About the full investigation: Collaborator samples came from the United States, Italy and Spain and covered acute and convalescent phases of COVID-19. Deeply sampled blood TCRbeta repertoires from subjects exposed to, actively infected with, or recovered from COVID-19 were included in the dataset. The samples were drawn from the first 160 participants of the ongoing ImmuneRACE study and from 950 to 1,500 subjects provided by 6 global collaborators. The material from the prospective study consisted of cDNA or gDNA derived from T cells, B-cell-depleted T cells, or PBMCs. The sample metadata nearly always contained a de-identified subject ID, COVID-19 status, age in years and sex. A freely available public database, intended as a resource for researchers studying the immune response to SARS-CoV-2, is where the repertoires were released. Where available, HLA class I and class II types were obtained from metadata supplied by the sample provider rather than from assay-based typing.

The collaborating institutions used their own protocols to collect whole blood in K2EDTA tubes. For TCRbeta analysis, collaborators shipped samples in one of three forms: frozen whole blood, isolated PBMCs, or DNA extracted from either of those sample types. The investigation overall reported the following: The quantity of clinical and demographic metadata differed by source and by participant and was supplied without curation.

This clone was counted a few times. Which antigen it targets is not known. The sample holds no much larger clone one base away, and base qualities are not on file. Other nucleotide sequences from this sample produce the same CDR3. TCRbeta CDR3 regions were amplified from genomic DNA by means of the immunoSEQ Assay, a bias-controlled multiplex PCR. From the authors' description of their analysis: Nucleated cell counts per sample were estimated from amplification of reference gene primers within the assay. To quantify the absolute abundance of each unique TCRbeta CDR3 rearrangement, sequence reads were collapsed and filtered. Productive Simpson clonality was computed per sample as the square root of Simpson's diversity index over productive rearrangements. Not all clones reach the TCRdb copy of this immuneACCESS table, which keeps in-frame sequences only. Checked studies attribute under half of the gap to unresolved V genes and leave the rest unexplained. D and trimming were read from the DNA, whereas the V and J calls and clone size are those reported in that table. Present in this sample are some 250,000 clones, approximately 81% of which were seen just once. Under 5% of the sample comes from the top ten.

The source is a man between 60 and 75 years old with acute or convalescent COVID-19. Sample: peripheral blood.

The CDR3: CASSVDTASYEQYF. The nucleotide sequence is given as TGTGCCAGCAGCGTAGATACCGCGTCCTACGAGCAGTACTTC. Here the chain combines TRBV9 and TRBJ2-7; the D gene remains uncertain. V gives up 0 bases and J gives up 1 base, and the segment between their germline ends measures 8 bases. CDR1 and CDR2 are read off the germline V gene as SGDLS and YYNGEE. The CDR3 covers 14 residues, taking in both the cysteine and the phenylalanine. Just CDR3 DNA is preserved here, 42 bases in frame from base 1.